Below, 13 T cell receptor beta chains from the same sample are listed, as sequenced in a study of blood T cells in healthy people across ages. With a J-beta primer mix and a sample-barcoded 5' primer, a second PCR ran roughly 6 to 11 cycles. Each CDR3 protein is one row after TCRdb ran MiXCR on the 5' RACE reads. The top ten hold about a quarter of the sample, which has 650,000 to 900,000 distinct CDR3 sequences, approximately 67% seen once. The sample comprised blood. All receptors derive from a man in his thirties or forties in good health.

This clonotype was detected a few times. The chain is built from TRBV7-9 and TRBJ2-5, with 7 bases that match TRBD2. This CDR3 has 13 residues. Germline CDR1 is SEHNR and CDR2 is FQNEAQ (reference sequence). V shed 5 bases and J 7 bases; nucleotides not matched to a gene: 7. The CDR3 nucleotides are TGTGCCAGCAGCCCCCAACTAGCGCGGACCCAGTACTTC. Translated, it gives CASSPQLARTQYF. The entire variable domain, with the rest obtained from reference TRBV7-9 and TRBJ2-5, is as follows: DTGVSQNPRHKITKRGQNVTFRCDPISEHNRLYWYRQTLGQGPEFLTYFQNEAQLEKSRLLSDRFSAERPKGSFSTLEIQRTEQGDSAMYLCASSPQLARTQYFGPGTRLLVL.

This sequence joins TRBV20-1 and TRBJ2-4, with 9 bases lining up with TRBD1. The J call may not be correct, given that the DNA end is closer to TRBJ2-7. This CDR3 spans 15 amino acids. The germline V gene has CDR1 DFQATT and CDR2 SNEGSKA (reference sequence). The CDR3 sequence is CSAAMSGQGIGEQYF. Here the CDR3 DNA reads TGCAGTGCCGCCATGTCGGGACAGGGAATTGGCGAGCAGTACTTC.

V usage is TRBV20-1 and J usage is TRBJ2-7; tentatively, D is TRBD1 or TRBD2 (6 bases each). V shed 6 bases and J shed 7 bases, with 22 bases lying between them. Germline values: CDR1 DFQATT, CDR2 SNEGSKA (reference sequence). The CDR3 extends over 14 amino acids. The DNA of the CDR3 is TGCAGTGCGCCCAAGGGGGGCCGAGCTACGGAGCAGTACTTC. This codes for CSAPKGGRATEQYF.

The chain recombines TRBV27 with TRBJ2-6; D uncertain. The CDR3 consists of 15 residues. The V end lost 5 bases, the J end lost 4 bases, and 12 bases lay between the germline ends. CDR1 is MNHEY and CDR2 is SMNVEV in the germline V gene (reference sequence). The CDR3 is CASSDLVLGANVLTF. DNA of the CDR3: TGTGCCAGCAGTGATTTGGTTTTAGGGGCCAACGTCCTGACTTTC.

The gene calls are TRBV6-5 and TRBJ1-5, with a weak D call TRBD1 (6 bases). The CDR3 loop spans 14 amino acids. Trimming removed 3 bases at V and 5 bases at J, with 11 bases between. Germline values: CDR1 MNHEY, CDR2 SVGAGI. The DNA of the CDR3 is TGTGCCAGCAGTTATGCAGGGGTGGATCAGCCCCAGCATTTT. It codes for CASSYAGVDQPQHF.

This sequence joins TRBV27 and TRBJ2-1, with 11 bases identical to TRBD2. V dropped 6 bases and J dropped 8; count of bases not matched to a gene: 6. The CDR3 is 14 amino acids. Germline-derived CDR1 and CDR2 are MNHEY and SMNVEV (reference sequence). CDR3 bases: TGTGCCAGCAGCACATTTAGCGGGGGGGATGAGCAGTTCTTC. Protein product: CASSTFSGGDEQFF.

Concerning this clonotype itself: Being one base from a much bigger clone, this may be a read error. The chain uses TRBV7-2 and TRBJ2-2, with D hard to call. This CDR3 is built from 11 residues. Germline CDR1 SGHTA, CDR2 FQGNSA. Trimming removed 1 base from V and 7 bases from J, with 1 base in between. CDR3 amino acids: CASSLVGELFF. CDR3 nucleotides: TGTGCCAGCAGCTTAGTCGGGGAGCTGTTTTTT. Supplemented by reference TRBV7-2 and TRBJ2-2, the full variable domain reads GAGVSQSPSNKVTEKGKDVELRCDPISGHTALYWYRQSLGQGLEFLIYFQGNSAPDKSGLPSDRFSAERTGGSVSTLTIQRTQQEDSAVYLCASSLVGELFFGEGSRLTVL.

The chain carries TRBV4-1 and TRBJ2-4; 9 nucleotides match TRBD2. Germline CDR1 and CDR2: MGHRA and YSYEKL. CDR3 size: 16 residues. The ends lost 1 base at V and 13 bases at J; junction bases unmatched: 14. This chain's CDR3 is CASSQGTAGGQWAQYF. The CDR3 bases are TGCGCCAGCAGCCAAGGAACAGCGGGGGGACAGTGGGCCCAGTACTTC.

The chain uses TRBV4-3 and TRBJ2-3; D is possibly TRBD1 (6 bases). The V and J ends lost 6 bases and 2 bases respectively, with 15 bases between them. The germline CDR1 and CDR2 sequences are LGHNA and YSLEER. CDR3 size: 15 residues. CDR3 region: CASSYGRQDTDTQYF. DNA of the CDR3: TGCGCCAGCAGTTACGGACGACAGGACACAGATACGCAGTATTTT.

This clonotype appeared once. The chain uses TRBV2 and TRBJ1-2, with TRBD1 matching 11 bases. The V and J ends lost 8 bases and 6 bases, in that order; junction bases with no gene match: 5. The CDR3 runs 13 residues. Germline V gene data show CDR1 as SNHLY and CDR2 as FYNNEI. CDR3 residues: CASGDRGKDGYTF. CDR3 DNA sequence: TGTGCCAGCGGGGACAGGGGGAAGGATGGCTACACCTTC.

This clonotype has a handful of counts. V and J are TRBV10-3 and TRBJ2-7; 9 bases are a match to TRBD1. V lost 10 bases and J lost 3; bases outside the gene matches: 10. CDR3 length: 14 amino acids. Germline V gene data show CDR1 as ENHRY and CDR2 as SYGVKD. The CDR3 loop reads CATKPGQGLYEQYF. The CDR3 coding sequence is TGTGCCACCAAACCGGGACAGGGCCTCTACGAGCAGTACTTC.

This clonotype was observed once. The rearrangement links TRBV28 to TRBJ2-5; 7 bases line up with TRBD1. In germline, CDR1 is MDHEN, CDR2 SYDVKM. CDR3 length equals 15 residues. V shed 5 bases and J 5 bases; nucleotides not matched to a gene: 11. DNA for the CDR3: TGTGCCAGCAGTCTATACTTGACAGGGAAGGAGACCCAGTACTTC. The encoded protein is CASSLYLTGKETQYF.

The V gene is TRBV29-1, the J gene TRBJ2-1, with 11 nucleotides matching TRBD1. The assigned J gene may be wrong: the sequence end matches TRBJ2-7 better. The length of the CDR3 is 15 residues. The germline CDR1 and CDR2 sequences are SQVTM and ANQGSEA. CDR3 sequence (DNA): TGCAGCGTTGTTCCGGGACAGGGGGGTCCCTACGAGCAGTACTTC. Protein sequence: CSVVPGQGGPYEQYF.